This T cell receptor beta chain comes out of a study of siplizumab effects on memory and regulatory T cells. Points from the study as a whole: With siplizumab, mappable alloreactive CD4+ clones averaged around 65% Treg-derived, versus about 29% in controls. Proliferating CD4+ or CD8+ clones, roughly 80-97% of them, lacked an assignable naive or memory phenotype. Naive T cells were seen as more diverse than memory cells and as major alloresponse contributors.

With respect to this clone: Antigen unknown.

Data came from immunoSEQ multiplex PCR; TCRdb stores just in-frame clones and leaves some out. The repertoire holds tens of thousands of clones, with roughly 96% as singletons. The CDR3 contains 14 residues. Germline lookup yields CDR1 SGHRS and CDR2 YFSETQ. J lost 4 bases, V lost 5 bases, and 6 bases had no gene match. The chain has TRBV5-1 and TRBJ2-3; 8 nucleotides agree with TRBD2. The receptor's source is a human donor in good health. Sequencing was carried out using naive CD4+ T cells sorted from blood. CDR3: CASRTGTSADTQYF. In DNA, the CDR3 is TGCGCCAGCAGGACCGGGACTAGTGCAGATACGCAGTATTTT.